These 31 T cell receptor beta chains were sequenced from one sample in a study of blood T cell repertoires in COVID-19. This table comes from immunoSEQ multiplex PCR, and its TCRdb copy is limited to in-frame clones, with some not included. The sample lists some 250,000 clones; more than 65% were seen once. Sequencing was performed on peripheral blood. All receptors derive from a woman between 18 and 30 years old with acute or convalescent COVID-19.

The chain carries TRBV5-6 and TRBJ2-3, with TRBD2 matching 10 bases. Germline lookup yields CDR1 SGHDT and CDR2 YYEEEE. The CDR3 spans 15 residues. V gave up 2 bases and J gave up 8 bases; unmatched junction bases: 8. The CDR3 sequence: CASSFGLADSFTQYF. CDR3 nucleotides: TGTGCCAGCAGCTTCGGACTAGCGGACTCCTTTACGCAGTATTTT.

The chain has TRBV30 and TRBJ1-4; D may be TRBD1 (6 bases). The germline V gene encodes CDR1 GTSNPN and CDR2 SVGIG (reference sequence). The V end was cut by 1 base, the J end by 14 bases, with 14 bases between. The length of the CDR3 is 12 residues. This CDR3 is CAWSGGPTGLFF. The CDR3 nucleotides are TGTGCCTGGAGTGGAGGGCCCACAGGGCTGTTTTTT.

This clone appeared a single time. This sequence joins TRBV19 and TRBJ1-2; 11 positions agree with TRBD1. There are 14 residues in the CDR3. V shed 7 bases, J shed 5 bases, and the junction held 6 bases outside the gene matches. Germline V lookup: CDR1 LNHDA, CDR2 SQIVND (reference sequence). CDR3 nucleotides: TGTGCCAGTAACAAGGACAGGGGGCCTTATGGCTACACCTTC. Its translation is CASNKDRGPYGYTF.

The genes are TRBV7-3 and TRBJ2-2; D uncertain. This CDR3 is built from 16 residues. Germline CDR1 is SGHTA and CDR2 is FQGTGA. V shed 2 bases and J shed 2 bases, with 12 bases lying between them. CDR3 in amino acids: CASSLLGQLNTGELFF. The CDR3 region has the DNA TGTGCCAGCAGCTTATTGGGCCAGCTAAACACCGGGGAGCTGTTTTTT.

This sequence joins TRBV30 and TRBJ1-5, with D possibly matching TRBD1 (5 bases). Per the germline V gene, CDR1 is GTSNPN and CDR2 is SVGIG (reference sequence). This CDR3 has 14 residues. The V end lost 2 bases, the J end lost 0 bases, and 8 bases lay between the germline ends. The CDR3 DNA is TGTGCCTGGAGTAGGGGTAATAGCAATCAGCCCCAGCATTTT. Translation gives CAWSRGNSNQPQHF.

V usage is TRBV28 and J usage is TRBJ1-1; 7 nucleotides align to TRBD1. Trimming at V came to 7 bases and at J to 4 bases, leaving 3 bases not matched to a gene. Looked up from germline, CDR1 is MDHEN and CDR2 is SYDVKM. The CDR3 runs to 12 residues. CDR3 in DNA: TGTGCCAGCACCGAGGGGGCCACTGAAGCTTTCTTT. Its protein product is CASTEGATEAFF.

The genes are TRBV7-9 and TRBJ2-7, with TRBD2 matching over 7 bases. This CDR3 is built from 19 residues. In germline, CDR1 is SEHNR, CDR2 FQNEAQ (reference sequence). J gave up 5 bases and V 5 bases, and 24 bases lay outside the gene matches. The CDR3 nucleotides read TGTGCCAGCAGCACCCGGGACGAATTGGCGGGAGTAGAAAAAAACGAGCAGTACTTC. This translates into CASSTRDELAGVEKNEQYF.

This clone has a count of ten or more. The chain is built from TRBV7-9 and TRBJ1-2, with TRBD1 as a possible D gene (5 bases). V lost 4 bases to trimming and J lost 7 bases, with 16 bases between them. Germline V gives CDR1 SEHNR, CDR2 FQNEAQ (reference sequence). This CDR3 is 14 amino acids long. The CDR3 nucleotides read TGTGCCAGCAGCTCGGACACGGGGGTCTTTGGCTACACCTTC. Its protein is CASSSDTGVFGYTF.

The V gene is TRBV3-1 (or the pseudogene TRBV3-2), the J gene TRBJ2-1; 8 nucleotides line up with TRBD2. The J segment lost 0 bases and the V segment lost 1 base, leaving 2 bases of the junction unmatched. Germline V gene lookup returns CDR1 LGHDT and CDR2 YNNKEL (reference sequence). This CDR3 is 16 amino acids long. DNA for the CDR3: TGTGCCAGCAGCCAAGTGAGCGGGAGCTCCTACAATGAGCAGTTCTTC. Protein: CASSQVSGSSYNEQFF.

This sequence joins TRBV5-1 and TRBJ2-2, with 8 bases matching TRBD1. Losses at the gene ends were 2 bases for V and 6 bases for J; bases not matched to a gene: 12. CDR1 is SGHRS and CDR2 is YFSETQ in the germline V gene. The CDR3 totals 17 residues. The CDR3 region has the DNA TGCGCCAGCAGCTTTGGGCTCGGACAGGGAATCGCCGGGGAGCTGTTTTTT. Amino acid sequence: CASSFGLGQGIAGELFF. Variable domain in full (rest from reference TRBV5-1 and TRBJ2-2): KAGVTQTPRYLIKTRGQQVTLSCSPISGHRSVSWYQQTPGQGLQFLFEYFSETQRNKGNFPGRFSGRQFSNSRSEMNVSTLELGDSALYLCASSFGLGQGIAGELFFGEGSRLTVL.

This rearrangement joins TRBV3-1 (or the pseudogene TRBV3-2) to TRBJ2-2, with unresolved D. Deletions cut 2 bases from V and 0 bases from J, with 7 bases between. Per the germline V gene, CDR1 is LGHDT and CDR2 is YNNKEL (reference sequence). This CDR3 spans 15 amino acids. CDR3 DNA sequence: TGTGCCAGCAGCCAACCCCCGGCGAACACCGGGGAGCTGTTTTTT. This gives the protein CASSQPPANTGELFF.

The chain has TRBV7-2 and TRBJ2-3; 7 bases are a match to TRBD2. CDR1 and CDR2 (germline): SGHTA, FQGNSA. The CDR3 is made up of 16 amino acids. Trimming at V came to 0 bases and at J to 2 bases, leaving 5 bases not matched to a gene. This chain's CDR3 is CASSLALRELTDTQYF. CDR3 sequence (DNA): TGTGCCAGCAGCTTAGCGTTGCGGGAGCTCACAGATACGCAGTATTTT.

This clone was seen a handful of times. CDR3 in amino acids: CASSLLGQGYNEQFF. Written as DNA, the CDR3 is TGCGCCAGCAGCTTGCTTGGACAGGGTTATAATGAGCAGTTCTTC. The rearrangement joins TRBV5-1 to TRBJ2-1; TRBD1 matches 8 bases. The V gene's germline CDR1 is SGHRS and CDR2 YFSETQ. J gave up 7 bases and V 1 base, and 7 bases lay outside the gene matches. The CDR3 has 15 residues.

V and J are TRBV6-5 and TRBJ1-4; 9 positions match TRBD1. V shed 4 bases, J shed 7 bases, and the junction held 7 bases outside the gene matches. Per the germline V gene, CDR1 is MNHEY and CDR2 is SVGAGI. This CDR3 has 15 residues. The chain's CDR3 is CASSFTGGAGEKLFF. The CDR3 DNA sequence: TGTGCCAGCAGTTTCACAGGGGGCGCGGGTGAAAAACTGTTTTTT.

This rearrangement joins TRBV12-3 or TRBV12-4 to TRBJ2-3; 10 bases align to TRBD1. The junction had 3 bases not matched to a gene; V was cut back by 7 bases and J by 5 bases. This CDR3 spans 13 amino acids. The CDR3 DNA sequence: TGTGCCAGCATCGGACAGGGGGTAGATACGCAGTATTTT. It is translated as CASIGQGVDTQYF.

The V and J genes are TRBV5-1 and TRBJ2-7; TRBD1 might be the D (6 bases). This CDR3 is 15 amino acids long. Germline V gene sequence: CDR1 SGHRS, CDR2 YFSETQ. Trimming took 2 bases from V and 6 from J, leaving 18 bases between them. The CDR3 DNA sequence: TGCGCCAGCAGCTTTAGGGTGCCAGGGGAGAGCGAGCAGTACTTC. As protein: CASSFRVPGESEQYF.

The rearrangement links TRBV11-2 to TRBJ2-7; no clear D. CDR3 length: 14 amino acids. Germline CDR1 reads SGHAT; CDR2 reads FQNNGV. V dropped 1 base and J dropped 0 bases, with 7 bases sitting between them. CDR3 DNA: TGTGCCAGCAGCTTAGGCGGAGCCTCCTACGAGCAGTACTTC. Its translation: CASSLGGASYEQYF.

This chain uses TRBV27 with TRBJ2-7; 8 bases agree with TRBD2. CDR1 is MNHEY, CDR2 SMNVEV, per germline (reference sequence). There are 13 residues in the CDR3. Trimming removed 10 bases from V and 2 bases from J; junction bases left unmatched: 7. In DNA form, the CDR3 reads TGTGCCACCTCGGGGGGGGGCCCCTACGAGCAGTACTTC. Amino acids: CATSGGGPYEQYF.

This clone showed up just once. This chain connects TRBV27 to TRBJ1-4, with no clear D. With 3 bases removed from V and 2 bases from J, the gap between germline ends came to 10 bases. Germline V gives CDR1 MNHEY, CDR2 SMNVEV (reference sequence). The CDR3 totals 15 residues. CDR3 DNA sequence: TGTGCCAGCAGTTTTACTGATTCCACTAATGAAAAACTGTTTTTT. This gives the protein CASSFTDSTNEKLFF.

CDR3 amino acids: CASSPYPSGSTNEKLFF. CDR3 sequence (DNA): TGTGCCAGCTCACCGTACCCTTCAGGATCGACTAATGAAAAACTGTTTTTT. This chain connects TRBV18 to TRBJ1-4; D is undetermined. With 3 bases removed from V and 2 bases from J, the gap between germline ends came to 16 bases. The CDR3 spans 17 residues. Germline V CDR1 and CDR2: KGHSH, LQKENI.

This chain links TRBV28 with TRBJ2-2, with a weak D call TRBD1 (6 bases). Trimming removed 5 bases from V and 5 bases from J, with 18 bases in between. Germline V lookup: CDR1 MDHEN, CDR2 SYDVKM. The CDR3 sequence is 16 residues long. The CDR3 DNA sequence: TGTGCCAGCAGTCCCAATGACAGGCGGTTGACCGGGGAGCTGTTTTTT. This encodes CASSPNDRRLTGELFF.

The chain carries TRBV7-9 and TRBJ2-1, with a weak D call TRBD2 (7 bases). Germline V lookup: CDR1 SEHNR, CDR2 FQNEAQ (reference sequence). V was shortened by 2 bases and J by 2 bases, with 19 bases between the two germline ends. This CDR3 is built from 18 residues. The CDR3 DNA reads TGTGCCAGCAGCTTATTCCCTAGATGGGGGGGCCCCTACAATGAGCAGTTCTTC. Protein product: CASSLFPRWGGPYNEQFF.

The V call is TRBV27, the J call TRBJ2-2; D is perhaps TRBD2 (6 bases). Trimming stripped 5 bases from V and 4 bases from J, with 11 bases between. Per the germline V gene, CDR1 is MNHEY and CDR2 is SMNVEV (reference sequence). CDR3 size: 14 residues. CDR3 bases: TGTGCCAGCAGTCTACTCGGGGGCACCGGGGAGCTGTTTTTT. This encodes CASSLLGGTGELFF.

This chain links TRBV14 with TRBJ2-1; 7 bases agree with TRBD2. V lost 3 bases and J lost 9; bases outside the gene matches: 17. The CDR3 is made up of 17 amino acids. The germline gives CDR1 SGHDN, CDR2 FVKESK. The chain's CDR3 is CASSQTEDVGLVLEQFF. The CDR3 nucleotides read TGTGCCAGCAGCCAGACGGAAGATGTCGGACTAGTCCTTGAGCAGTTCTTC.

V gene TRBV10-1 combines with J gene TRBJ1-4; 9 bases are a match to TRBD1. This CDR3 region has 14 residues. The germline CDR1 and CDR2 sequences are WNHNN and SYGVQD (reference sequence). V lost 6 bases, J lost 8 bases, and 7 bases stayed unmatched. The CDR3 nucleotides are TGCGCCAGCAGAGAAGACAGGGGGGAAGAAAAACTGTTTTTT. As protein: CASREDRGEEKLFF.

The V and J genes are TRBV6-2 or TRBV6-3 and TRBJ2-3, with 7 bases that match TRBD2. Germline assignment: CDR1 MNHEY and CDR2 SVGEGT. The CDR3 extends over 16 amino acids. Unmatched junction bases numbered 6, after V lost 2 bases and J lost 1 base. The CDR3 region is CASSYALGLGTDTQYF. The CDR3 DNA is TGTGCCAGCAGTTACGCCCTCGGACTAGGCACAGATACGCAGTATTTT.

The CDR3 is CSVLSSGFFGDMNYEQYF. DNA for the CDR3: TGCAGCGTCCTATCTAGCGGGTTCTTTGGGGATATGAATTACGAGCAGTACTTC. The rearrangement uses TRBV29-1 and TRBJ2-7; 8 bases are a match to TRBD2. This CDR3 is 18 amino acids long. Germline V lookup: CDR1 SQVTM, CDR2 ANQGSEA. V lost 6 bases and J lost 4; bases outside the gene matches: 23.

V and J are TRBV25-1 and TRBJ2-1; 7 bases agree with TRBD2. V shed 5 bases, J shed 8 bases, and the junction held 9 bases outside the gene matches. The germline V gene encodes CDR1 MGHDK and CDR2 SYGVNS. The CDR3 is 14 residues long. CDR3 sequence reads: CASSQGGSVYEQFF. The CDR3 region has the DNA TGTGCCAGCAGTCAAGGCGGGAGTGTCTATGAGCAGTTCTTC.

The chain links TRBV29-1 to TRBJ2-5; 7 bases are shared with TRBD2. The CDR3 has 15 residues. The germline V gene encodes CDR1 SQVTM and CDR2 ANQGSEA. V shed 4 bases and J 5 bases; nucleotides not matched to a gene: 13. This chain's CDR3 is CSVGSRAGVLETQYF. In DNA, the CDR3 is TGCAGCGTTGGGTCACGGGCGGGGGTACTTGAGACCCAGTACTTC. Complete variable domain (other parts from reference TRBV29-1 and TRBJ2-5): SAVISQKPSRDICQRGTSLTIQCQVDSQVTMMFWYRQQPGQSLTLIATANQGSEATYESGFVIDKFPISRPNLTFSTLTVSNMSPEDSSIYLCSVGSRAGVLETQYFGPGTRLLVL.

The CDR3 is CASSLRQGATNEKLFF. The CDR3 nucleotides read TGTGCCAGCAGCTTAAGGCAGGGGGCGACTAATGAAAAACTGTTTTTT. The chain links TRBV7-2 to TRBJ1-4; 8 nucleotides match TRBD1. From germline, CDR1 is SGHTA and CDR2 FQGNSA. V gave up 2 bases and J gave up 2 bases; unmatched junction bases: 4. The CDR3 is made up of 16 amino acids.

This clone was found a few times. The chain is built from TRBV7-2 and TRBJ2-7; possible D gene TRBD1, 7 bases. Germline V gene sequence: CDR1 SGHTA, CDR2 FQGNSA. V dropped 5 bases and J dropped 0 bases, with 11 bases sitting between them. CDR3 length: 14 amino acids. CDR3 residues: CASSPGDSSYEQYF. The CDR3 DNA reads TGTGCCAGCAGCCCGGGGGACAGCTCCTACGAGCAGTACTTC.